This T cell receptor beta chain stems from a study of shared clonotypes between healthy human individuals. Overall study context: Per donor, three plates held CD4 naive cells, three held CD4 memory, two held CD8 naive and one held CD8 memory.

CDR1 SQVTM and CDR2 ANQGSEA come from the germline V gene. The CDR3 covers 13 residues. V dropped 4 bases and J dropped 5 bases, with 13 bases sitting between them. The DNA input per sorted-subset replicate PCR was roughly 0.2 ug, corresponding to tens of thousands of T cell genomes. Only in-frame clones appear in the TCRdb table, and some are missing; sequencing was by immunoSEQ multiplex PCR. The data contain about 2.4 million clones, just over 90% of them singletons. The chain combines TRBV29-1 with TRBJ2-3; D is uncertain. Material for sequencing was naive CD4+ T cells sorted from blood. Subset in this sample: CD45RA+ positively selected. This sequence was found in a man aged 18 to 30 in good health. The CDR3 DNA sequence: TGCAGCGTTGTTTTAGGGTGGGGAGATACGCAGTATTTT. This sequence encodes CSVVLGWGDTQYF.